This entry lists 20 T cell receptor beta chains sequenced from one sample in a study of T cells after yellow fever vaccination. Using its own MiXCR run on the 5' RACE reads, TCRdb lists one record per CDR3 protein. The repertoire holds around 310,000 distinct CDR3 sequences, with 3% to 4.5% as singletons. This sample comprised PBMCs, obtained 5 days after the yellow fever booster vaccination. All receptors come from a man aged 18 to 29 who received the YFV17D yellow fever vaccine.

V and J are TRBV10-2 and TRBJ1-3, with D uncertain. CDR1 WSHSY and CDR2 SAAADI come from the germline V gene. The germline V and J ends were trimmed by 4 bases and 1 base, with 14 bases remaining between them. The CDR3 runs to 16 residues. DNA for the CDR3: TGCGCCAGCAGTGTTTGGAGCGAGGTGTCTGGAAACACCATATATTTT. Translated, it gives CASSVWSEVSGNTIYF.

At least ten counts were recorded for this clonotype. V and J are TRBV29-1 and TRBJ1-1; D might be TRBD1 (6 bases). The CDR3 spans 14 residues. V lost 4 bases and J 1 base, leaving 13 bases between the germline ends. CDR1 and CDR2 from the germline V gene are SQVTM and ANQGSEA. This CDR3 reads CSVATGTRNTEAFF. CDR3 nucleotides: TGCAGCGTTGCGACCGGGACAAGGAACACTGAAGCTTTCTTT.

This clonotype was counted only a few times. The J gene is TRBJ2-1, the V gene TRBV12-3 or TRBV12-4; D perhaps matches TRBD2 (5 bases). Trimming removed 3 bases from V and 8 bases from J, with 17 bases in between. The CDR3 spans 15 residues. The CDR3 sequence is CASSLRVDLVDEQFF. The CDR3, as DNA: TGTGCCAGCAGTTTGCGGGTAGACTTAGTGGATGAGCAGTTCTTC.

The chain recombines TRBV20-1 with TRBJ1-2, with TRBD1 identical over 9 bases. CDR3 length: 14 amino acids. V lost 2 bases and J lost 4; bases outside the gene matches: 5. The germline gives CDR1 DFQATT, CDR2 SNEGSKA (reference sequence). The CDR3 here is CSARSGTGIYGYTF. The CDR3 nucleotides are TGCAGTGCTAGATCCGGGACAGGGATCTATGGCTACACCTTC.

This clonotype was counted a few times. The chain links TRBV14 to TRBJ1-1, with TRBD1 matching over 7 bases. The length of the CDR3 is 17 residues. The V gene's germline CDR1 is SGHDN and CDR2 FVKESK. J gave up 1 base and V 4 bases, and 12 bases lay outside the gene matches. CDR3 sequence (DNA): TGTGCCAGCAGCCCGTACCGGGACAGTTATGGGAACACTGAAGCTTTCTTT. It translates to CASSPYRDSYGNTEAFF.

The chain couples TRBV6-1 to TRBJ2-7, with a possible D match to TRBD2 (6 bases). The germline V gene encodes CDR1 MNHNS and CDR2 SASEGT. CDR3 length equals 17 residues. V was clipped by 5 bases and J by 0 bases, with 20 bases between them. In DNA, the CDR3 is TGTGCCAGCAGTTACCTGGCCGGGACTTATTCCTCCTACGAGCAGTACGTC. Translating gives CASSYLAGTYSSYEQYV.

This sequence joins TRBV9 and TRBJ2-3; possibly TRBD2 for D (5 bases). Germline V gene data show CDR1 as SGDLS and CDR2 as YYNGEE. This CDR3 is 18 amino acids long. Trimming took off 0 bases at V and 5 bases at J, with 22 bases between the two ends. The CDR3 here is CASSVVGGLAGVRDTQYF. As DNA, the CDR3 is TGTGCCAGCAGCGTAGTGGGCGGGCTAGCCGGAGTCAGAGATACGCAGTATTTT.

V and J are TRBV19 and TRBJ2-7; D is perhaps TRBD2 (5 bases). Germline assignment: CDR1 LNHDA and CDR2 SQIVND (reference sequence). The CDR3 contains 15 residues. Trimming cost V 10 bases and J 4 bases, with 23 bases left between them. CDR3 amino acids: CATPRESEDRYEQYF. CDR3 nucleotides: TGTGCCACCCCGAGGGAGTCGGAGGACCGATACGAGCAGTACTTC.

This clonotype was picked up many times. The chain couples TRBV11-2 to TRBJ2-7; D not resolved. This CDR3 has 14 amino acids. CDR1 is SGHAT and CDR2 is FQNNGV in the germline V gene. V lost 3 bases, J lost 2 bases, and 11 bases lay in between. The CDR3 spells CASSLLYGAYEQYF. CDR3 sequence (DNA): TGTGCCAGCAGCTTGCTCTACGGTGCCTACGAGCAGTACTTC.

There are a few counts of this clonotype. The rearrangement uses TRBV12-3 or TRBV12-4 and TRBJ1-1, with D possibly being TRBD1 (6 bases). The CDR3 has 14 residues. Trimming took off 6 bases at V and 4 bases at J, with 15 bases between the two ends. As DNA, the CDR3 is TGTGCCAGCAGCTTCCAGGGGATAGGCACTGAAGCTTTCTTT. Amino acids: CASSFQGIGTEAFF.

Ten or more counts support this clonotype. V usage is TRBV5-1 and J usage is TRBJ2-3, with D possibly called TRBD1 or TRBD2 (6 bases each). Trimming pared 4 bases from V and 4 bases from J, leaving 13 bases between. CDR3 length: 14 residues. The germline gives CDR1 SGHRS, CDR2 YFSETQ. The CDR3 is CASSRQGGPDTQYF. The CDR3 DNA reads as TGCGCCAGCAGCCGGCAAGGGGGGCCAGATACGCAGTATTTT.

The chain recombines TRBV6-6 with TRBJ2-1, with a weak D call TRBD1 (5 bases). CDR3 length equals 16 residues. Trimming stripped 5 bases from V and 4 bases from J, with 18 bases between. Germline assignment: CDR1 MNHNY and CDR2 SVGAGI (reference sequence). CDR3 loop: CASSASQGILYNEQFF. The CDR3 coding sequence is TGTGCCAGCAGTGCGTCTCAGGGCATTCTTTACAATGAGCAGTTCTTC.

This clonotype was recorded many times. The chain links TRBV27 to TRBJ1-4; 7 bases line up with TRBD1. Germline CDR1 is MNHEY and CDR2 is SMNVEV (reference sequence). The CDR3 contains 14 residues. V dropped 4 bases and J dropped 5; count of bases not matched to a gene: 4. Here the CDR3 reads CASSWTGTNEKLFF. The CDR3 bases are TGTGCCAGCAGTTGGACAGGAACAAATGAAAAACTGTTTTTT.

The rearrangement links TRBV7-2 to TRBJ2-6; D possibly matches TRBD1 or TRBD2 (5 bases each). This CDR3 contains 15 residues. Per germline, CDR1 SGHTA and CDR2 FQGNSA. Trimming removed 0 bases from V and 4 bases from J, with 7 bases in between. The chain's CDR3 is CASSLAGTGANVLTF. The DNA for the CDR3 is TGTGCCAGCAGCTTAGCGGGGACGGGGGCCAACGTCCTGACTTTC.

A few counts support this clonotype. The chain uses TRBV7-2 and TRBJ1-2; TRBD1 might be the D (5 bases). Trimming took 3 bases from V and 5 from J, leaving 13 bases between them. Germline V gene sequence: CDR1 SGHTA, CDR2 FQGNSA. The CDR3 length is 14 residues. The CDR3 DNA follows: TGTGCCAGCAGCTTCCCTGGGGGGGTTTATGGCTACACCTTC. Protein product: CASSFPGGVYGYTF.

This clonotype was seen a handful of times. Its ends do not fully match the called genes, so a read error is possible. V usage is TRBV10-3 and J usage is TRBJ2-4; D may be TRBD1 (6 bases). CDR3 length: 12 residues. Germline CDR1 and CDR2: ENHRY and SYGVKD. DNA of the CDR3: TGTGCCATCCGGACAGCCGAAAACATTCAGTACTTC. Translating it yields CAIRTAENIQYF.

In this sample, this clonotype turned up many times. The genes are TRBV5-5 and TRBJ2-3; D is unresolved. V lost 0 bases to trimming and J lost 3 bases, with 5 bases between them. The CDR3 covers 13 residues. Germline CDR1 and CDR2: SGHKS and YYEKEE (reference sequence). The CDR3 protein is CASSLVWTDTQYF. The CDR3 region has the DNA TGTGCCAGCAGCTTGGTTTGGACAGATACGCAGTATTTT.

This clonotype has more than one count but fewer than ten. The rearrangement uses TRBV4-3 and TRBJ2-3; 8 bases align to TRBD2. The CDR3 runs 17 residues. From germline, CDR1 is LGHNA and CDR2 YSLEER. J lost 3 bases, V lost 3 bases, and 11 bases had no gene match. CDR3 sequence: CASSHYGGASGTDTQYF. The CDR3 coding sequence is TGCGCCAGCAGCCACTACGGGGGGGCCAGCGGGACAGATACGCAGTATTTT.

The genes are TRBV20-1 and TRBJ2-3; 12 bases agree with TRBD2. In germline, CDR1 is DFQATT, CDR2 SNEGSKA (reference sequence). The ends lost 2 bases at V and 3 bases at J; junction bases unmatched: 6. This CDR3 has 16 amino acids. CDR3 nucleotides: TGCAGTGCTAGATCTTCTAGCGGGGGGGCAACAGATACGCAGTATTTT. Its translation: CSARSSSGGATDTQYF.

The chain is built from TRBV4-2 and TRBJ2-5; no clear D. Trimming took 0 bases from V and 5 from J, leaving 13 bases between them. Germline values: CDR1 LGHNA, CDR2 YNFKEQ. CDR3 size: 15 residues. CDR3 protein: CASSQDPEFPETQYF. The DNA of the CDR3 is TGTGCCAGCAGCCAAGATCCGGAATTCCCCGAGACCCAGTACTTC.